This T cell receptor beta chain was sequenced in a study of blood T cell repertoires in COVID-19. The CDR3 runs to 15 residues. Germline assignment: CDR1 SGHTA and CDR2 FQGNSA. V was clipped by 4 bases and J by 4 bases; unmatched bases: 4. Generated by immunoSEQ multiplex PCR, the TCRdb table keeps only in-frame clones and is missing some. The sample lists 80,000 or so clones, 75% to 90% occurring once. Sequenced: peripheral blood. The receptor was derived from a human donor in a cohort sampled during active COVID-19. The chain couples TRBV7-2 to TRBJ2-6; 7 positions agree with TRBD1. CDR3 nucleotide sequence: TGTGCCAGCAGCTCACAGGGGAAAGGGGCCAACGTCCTGACTTTC. Protein: CASSSQGKGANVLTF.